Only one count was recorded for the clone carrying this T cell receptor (beta chain). Its antigen is still unknown. A multiplex PCR was run with 60 Vbeta primers and 13 Jbeta primers. Generated by immunoSEQ multiplex PCR, the TCRdb table keeps only in-frame clones and is missing some. The sample contains approximately 80,000 clones, just under 80% of which appear only once. This record belongs to a study of cytomegalovirus exposure and HLA in healthy donors. The study, taken as a whole, reports: Reported findings show TCR beta sequences accurately forecast HLA-A and HLA-B alleles in most subjects.

Healthy people donating bone marrow made up the donors. Trimming removed 6 bases from V and 3 bases from J; junction bases left unmatched: 7. The CDR3 is made up of 14 amino acids. Germline lookup yields CDR1 LNHDA and CDR2 SQIVND (reference sequence). Sequencing was carried out using PBMCs. V gene TRBV19 combines with J gene TRBJ1-1; 7 positions agree with TRBD1. The receptor's source is a male donor in good health and CMV-seropositive. CDR3 protein: CASRDRTDYTEAFF. CDR3 in DNA: TGTGCCAGTAGGGACAGGACTGACTACACTGAAGCTTTCTTT.